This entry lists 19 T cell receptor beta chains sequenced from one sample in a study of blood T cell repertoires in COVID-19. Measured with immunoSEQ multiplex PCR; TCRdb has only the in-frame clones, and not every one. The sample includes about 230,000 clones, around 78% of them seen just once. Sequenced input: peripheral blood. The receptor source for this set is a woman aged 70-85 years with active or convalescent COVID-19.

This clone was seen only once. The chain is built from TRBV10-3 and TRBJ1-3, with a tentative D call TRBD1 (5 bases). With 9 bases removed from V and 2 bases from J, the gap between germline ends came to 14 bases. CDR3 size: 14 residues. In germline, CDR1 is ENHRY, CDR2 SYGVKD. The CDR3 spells CAIQGARAGNTIYF. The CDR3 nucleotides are TGTGCCATTCAAGGGGCTCGCGCTGGAAACACCATATATTTT.

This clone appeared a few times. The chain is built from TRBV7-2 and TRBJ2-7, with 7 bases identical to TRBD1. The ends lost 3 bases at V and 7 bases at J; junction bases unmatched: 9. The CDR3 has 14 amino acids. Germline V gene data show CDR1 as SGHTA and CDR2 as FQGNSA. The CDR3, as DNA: TGTGCCAGCAGCTTGGGCCAGGGGGTTCAAGAGCAGTACTTC. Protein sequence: CASSLGQGVQEQYF.

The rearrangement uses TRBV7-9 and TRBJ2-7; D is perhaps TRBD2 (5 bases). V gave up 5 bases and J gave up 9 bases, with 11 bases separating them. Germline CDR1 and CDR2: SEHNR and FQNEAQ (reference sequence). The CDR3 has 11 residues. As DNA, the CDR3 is TGTGCCAGCAGCCCGGGGTTGTGGCAGTACTTC. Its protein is CASSPGLWQYF.

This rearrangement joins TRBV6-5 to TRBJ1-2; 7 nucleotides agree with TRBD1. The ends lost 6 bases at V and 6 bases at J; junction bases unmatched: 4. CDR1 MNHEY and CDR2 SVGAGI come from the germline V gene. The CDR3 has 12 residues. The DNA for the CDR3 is TGTGCCAGCAGGGGACAGTTACATGGCTACACCTTC. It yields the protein CASRGQLHGYTF.

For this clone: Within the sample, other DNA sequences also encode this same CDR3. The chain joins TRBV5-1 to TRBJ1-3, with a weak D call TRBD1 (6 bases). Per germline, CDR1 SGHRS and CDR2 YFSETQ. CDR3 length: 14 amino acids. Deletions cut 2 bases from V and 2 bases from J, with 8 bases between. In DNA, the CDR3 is TGCGCCAGCAGCTTACAGGGTACTGGAAACACCATATATTTT. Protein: CASSLQGTGNTIYF.

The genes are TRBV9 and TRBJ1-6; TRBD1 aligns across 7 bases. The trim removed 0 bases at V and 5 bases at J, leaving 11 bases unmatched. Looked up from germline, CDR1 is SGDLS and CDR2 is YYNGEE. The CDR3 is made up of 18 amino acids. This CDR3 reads CASSVEGGNRGDNSPLHF. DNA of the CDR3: TGTGCCAGCAGCGTAGAGGGCGGGAACAGGGGAGATAATTCACCCCTCCACTTT.

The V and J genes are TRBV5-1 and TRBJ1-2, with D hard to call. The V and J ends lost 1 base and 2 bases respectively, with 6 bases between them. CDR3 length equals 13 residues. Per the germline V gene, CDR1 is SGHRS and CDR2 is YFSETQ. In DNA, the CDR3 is TGCGCCAGCAGCTTGAGGGAGAACTATGGCTACACCTTC. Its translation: CASSLRENYGYTF.

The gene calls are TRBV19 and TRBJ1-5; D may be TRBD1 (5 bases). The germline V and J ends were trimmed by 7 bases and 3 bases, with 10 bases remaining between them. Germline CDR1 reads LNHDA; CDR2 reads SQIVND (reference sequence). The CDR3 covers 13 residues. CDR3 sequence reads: CASIGGANQPQHF. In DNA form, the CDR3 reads TGTGCCAGTATAGGAGGGGCCAATCAGCCCCAGCATTTT.

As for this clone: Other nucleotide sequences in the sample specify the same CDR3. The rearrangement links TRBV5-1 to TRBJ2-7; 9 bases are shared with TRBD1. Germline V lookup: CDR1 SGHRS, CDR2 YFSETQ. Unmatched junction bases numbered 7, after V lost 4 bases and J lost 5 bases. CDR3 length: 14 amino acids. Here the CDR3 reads CASSERQGDDEQYF. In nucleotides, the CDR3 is TGCGCCAGCAGCGAAAGACAGGGGGACGACGAGCAGTACTTC.

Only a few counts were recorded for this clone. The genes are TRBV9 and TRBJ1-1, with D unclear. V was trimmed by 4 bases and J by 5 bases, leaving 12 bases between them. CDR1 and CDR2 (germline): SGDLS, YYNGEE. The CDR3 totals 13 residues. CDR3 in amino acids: CASSPNLGTEAFF. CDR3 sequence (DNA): TGTGCCAGCAGCCCTAACCTAGGAACTGAAGCTTTCTTT. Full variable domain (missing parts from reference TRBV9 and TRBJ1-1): DSGVTQTPKHLITATGQRVTLRCSPRSGDLSVYWYQQSLDQGLQFLIQYYNGEERAKGNILERFSAQQFPDLHSELNLSSLELGDSALYFCASSPNLGTEAFFGQGTRLTVV.

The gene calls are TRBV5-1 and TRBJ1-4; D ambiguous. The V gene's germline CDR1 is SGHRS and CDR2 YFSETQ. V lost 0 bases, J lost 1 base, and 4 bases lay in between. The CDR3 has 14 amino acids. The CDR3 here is CASSLAGTNEKLFF. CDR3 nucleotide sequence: TGCGCCAGCAGCTTGGCGGGAACTAATGAAAAACTGTTTTTT.

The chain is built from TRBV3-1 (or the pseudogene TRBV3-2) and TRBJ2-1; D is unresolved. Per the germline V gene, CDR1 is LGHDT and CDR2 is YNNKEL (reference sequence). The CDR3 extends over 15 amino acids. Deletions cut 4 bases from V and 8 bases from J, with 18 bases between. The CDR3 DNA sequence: TGTGCCAGCAGCCGAACTGGGCCCCCCCAAGATGAGCAGTTCTTC. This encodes CASSRTGPPQDEQFF.

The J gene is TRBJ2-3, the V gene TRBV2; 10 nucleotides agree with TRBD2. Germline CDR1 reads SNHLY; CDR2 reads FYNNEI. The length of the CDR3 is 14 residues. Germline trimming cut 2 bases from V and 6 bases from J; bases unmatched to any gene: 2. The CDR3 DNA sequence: TGTGCCAGCAGTGAAACTAGCGGGACGGATACGCAGTATTTT. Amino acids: CASSETSGTDTQYF. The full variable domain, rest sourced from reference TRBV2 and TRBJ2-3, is EPEVTQTPSHQVTQMGQEVILRCVPISNHLYFYWYRQILGQKVEFLVSFYNNEISEKSEIFDDQFSVERPDGSNFTLKIRSTKLEDSAMYFCASSETSGTDTQYFGPGTRLTVL.

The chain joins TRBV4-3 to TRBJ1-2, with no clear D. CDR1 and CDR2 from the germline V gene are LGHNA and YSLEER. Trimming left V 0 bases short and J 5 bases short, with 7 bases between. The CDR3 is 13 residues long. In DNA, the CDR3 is TGCGCCAGCAGCCAAGATTTGTCTTATGGCTACACCTTC. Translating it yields CASSQDLSYGYTF.

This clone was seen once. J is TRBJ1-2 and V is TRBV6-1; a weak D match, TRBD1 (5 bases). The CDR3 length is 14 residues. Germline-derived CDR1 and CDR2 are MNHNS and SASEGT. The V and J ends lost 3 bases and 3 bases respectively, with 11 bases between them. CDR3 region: CASSDPARDYGYTF. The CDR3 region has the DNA TGTGCCAGCAGTGACCCCGCCAGGGACTATGGCTACACCTTC.

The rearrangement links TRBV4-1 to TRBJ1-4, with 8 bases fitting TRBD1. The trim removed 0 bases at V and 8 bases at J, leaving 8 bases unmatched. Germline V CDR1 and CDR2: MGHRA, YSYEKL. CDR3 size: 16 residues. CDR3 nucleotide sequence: TGCGCCAGCAGCCAAGAGAGAGGCAGGGGGCAAGAAAAACTGTTTTTT. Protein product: CASSQERGRGQEKLFF.

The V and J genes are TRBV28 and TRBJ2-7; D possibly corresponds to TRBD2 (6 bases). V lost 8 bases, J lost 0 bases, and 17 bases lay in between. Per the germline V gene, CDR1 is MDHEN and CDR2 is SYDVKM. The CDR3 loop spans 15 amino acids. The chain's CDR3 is CASSGSRDFSYEQYF. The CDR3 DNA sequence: TGTGCCAGCTCCGGTAGCAGGGACTTCTCCTACGAGCAGTACTTC.

The CDR3 nucleotides are TGTGCCTGGACCCCTAGCGGGGCCCAAGAGACCCAGTACTTC. As protein: CAWTPSGAQETQYF. This chain connects TRBV30 to TRBJ2-5, with 9 bases that match TRBD2. The ends lost 4 bases at V and 1 base at J; junction bases unmatched: 4. Germline CDR1 reads GTSNPN; CDR2 reads SVGIG (reference sequence). CDR3 size: 14 residues. The whole variable domain, remainder taken from reference TRBV30 and TRBJ2-5, is SQTIHQWPATLVQPVGSPLSLECTVEGTSNPNLYWYRQAAGRGLQLLFYSVGIGQISSEVPQNLSASRPQDRQFILSSKKLLLSDSGFYLCAWTPSGAQETQYFGPGTRLLVL.

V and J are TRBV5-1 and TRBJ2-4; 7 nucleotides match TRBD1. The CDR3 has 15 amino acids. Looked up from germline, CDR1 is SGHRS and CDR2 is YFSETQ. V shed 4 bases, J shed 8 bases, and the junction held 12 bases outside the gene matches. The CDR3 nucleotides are TGCGCCAGCAGCAATCGAGGGGGCGCATACGACATTCAGTACTTC. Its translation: CASSNRGGAYDIQYF.